This paragraph reports one TCR beta chain. All donors were healthy HIV-negative adults lacking recent acute infections or vaccinations. The donors, all of them Caucasian adults, lived in Nashville, Tennessee. J was trimmed by 4 bases and V by 1 base; bases with no gene match: 6. Germline CDR1 MGHRA, CDR2 YSYEKL. The length of the CDR3 is 15 residues. The run depth of the assay was deep. PBMC DNA, left unsorted, was sequenced on ten immunoSEQ deep assay plates. The repertoire was sequenced with immunoSEQ multiplex PCR; TCRdb's copy has only in-frame clones and lacks some. The sample records about 490,000 clones, over 75% being singletons. The sample originates from a study of shared clonotypes between healthy human individuals.

The receptor was derived from a woman aged 40-49 years in good health. Some clones in this sample may be carry-over from other donors' samples. The source material was PBMCs. The chain has TRBV4-1 and TRBJ1-1, with 7 bases identical to TRBD1. CDR3: CASSQVVAGGTEAFF. For the CDR3, the DNA is TGCGCCAGCAGCCAAGTGGTCGCAGGGGGCACTGAAGCTTTCTTT.